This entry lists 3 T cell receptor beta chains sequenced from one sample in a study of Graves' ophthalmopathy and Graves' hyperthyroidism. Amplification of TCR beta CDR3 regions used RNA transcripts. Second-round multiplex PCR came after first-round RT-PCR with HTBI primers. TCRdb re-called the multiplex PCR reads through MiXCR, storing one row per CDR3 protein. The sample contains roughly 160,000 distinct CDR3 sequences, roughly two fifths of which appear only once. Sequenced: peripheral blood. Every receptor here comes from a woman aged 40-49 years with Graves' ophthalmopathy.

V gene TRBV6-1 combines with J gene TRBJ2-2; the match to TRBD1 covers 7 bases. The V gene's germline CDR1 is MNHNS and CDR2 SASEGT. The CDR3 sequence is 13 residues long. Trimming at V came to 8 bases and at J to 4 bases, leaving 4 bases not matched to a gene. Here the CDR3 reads CASQRQGTGELFF. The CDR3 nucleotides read TGTGCCAGCCAGCGACAGGGCACCGGGGAGCTGTTTTTT.

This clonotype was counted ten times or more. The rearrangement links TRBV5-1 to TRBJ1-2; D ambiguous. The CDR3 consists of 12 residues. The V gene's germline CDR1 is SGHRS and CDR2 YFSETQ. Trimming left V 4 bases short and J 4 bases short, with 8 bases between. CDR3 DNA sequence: TGCGCCAGCAGCAAGGAGACCTATGGCTACACCTTC. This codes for CASSKETYGYTF.

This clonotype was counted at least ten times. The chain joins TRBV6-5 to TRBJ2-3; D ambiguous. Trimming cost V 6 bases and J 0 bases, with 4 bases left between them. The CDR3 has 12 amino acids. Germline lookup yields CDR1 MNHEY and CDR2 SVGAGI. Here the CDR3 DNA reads TGTGCCAGCAGGACTAGCACAGATACGCAGTATTTT. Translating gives CASRTSTDTQYF.